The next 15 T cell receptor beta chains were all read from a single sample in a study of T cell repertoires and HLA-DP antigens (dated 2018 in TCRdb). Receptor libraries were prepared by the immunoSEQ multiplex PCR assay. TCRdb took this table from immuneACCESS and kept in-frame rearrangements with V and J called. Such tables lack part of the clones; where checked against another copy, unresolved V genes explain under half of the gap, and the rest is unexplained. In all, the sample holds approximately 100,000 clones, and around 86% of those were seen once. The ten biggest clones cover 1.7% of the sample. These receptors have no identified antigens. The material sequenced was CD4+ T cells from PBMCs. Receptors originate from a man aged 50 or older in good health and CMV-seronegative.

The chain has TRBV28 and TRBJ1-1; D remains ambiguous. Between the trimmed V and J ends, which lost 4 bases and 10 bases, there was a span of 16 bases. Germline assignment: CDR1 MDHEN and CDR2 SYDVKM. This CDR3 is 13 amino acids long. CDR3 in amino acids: CASSSNPGNGAFF. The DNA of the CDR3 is TGTGCCAGCAGTTCCAACCCCGGAAATGGAGCTTTCTTT.

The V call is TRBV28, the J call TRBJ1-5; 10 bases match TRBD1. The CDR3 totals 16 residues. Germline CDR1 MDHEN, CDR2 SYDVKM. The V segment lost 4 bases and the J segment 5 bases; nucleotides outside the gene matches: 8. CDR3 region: CASSSYGTGAYQPQHF. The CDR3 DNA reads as TGTGCCAGCAGTTCCTACGGGACAGGGGCCTATCAGCCCCAGCATTTT. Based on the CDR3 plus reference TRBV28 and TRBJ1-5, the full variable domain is DVKVTQSSRYLVKRTGEKVFLECVQDMDHENMFWYRQDPGLGLRLIYFSYDVKMKEKGDIPEGYSVSREKKERFSLILESASTNQTSMYLCASSSYGTGAYQPQHFGDGTRLSIL.

CDR3 protein: CASSLTDLGYTF. Written as DNA, the CDR3 is TGTGCCAGCAGCTTAACAGACCTGGGCTACACCTTC. The chain carries TRBV7-2 and TRBJ1-2; the D is unclear. CDR3 length: 12 amino acids. The V and J ends lost 2 bases and 8 bases respectively, with 9 bases between them. CDR1 is SGHTA and CDR2 is FQGNSA in the germline V gene.

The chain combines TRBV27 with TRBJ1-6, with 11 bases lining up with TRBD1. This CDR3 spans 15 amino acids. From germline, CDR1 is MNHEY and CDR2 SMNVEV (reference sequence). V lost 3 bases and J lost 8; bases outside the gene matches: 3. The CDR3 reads CASSLDRGHYSPLHF. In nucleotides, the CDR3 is TGTGCCAGCAGTTTGGACAGGGGGCATTATTCACCCCTCCACTTT.

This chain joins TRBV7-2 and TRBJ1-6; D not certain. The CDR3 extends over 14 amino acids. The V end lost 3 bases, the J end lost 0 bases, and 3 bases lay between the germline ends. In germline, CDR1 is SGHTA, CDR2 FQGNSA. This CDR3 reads CASSFDSYNSPLHF. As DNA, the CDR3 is TGTGCCAGCAGCTTTGACTCCTATAATTCACCCCTCCACTTT. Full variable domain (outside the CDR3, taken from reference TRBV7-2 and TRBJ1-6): GAGVSQSPSNKVTEKGKDVELRCDPISGHTALYWYRQSLGQGLEFLIYFQGNSAPDKSGLPSDRFSAERTGGSVSTLTIQRTQQEDSAVYLCASSFDSYNSPLHFGNGTRLTVT.

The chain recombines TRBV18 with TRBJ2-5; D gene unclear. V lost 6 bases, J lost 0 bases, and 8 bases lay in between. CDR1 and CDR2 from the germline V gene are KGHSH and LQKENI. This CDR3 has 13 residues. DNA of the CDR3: TGTGCCAGCTCCCGACTCCACCAAGAGACCCAGTACTTC. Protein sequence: CASSRLHQETQYF.

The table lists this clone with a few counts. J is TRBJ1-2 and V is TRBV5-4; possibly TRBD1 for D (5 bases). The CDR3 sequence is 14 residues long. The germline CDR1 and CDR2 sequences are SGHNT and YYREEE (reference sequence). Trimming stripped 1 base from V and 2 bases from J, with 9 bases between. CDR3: CASSLTGQNYGYTF. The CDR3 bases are TGTGCCAGCAGCTTGACAGGACAAAACTATGGCTACACCTTC.

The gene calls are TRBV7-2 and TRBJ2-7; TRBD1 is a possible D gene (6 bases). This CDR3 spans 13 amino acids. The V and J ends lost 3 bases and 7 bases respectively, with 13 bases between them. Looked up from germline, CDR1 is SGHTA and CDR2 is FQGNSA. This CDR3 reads CASSLLGAEEQYF. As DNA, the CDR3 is TGTGCCAGCAGCTTGCTGGGGGCGGAAGAGCAGTACTTC.

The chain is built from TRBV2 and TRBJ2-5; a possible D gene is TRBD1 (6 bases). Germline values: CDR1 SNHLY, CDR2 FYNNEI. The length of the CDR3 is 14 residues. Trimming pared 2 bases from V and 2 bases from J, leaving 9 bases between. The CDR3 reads CASSERGKQETQYF. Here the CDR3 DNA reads TGTGCCAGCAGTGAAAGGGGGAAACAAGAGACCCAGTACTTC.

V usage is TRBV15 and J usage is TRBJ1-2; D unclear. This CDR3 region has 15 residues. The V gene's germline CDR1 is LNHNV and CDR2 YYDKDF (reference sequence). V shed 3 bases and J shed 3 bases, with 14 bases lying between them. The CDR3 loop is CATSSDTTSYYGYTF. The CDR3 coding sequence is TGTGCCACCAGCAGTGACACAACCTCTTACTATGGCTACACCTTC. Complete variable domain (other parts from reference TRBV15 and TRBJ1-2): DAMVIQNPRYQVTQFGKPVTLSCSQTLNHNVMYWYQQKSSQAPKLLFHYYDKDFNNEADTPDNFQSRRPNTSFCFLDIRSPGLGDTAMYLCATSSDTTSYYGYTFGSGTRLTVV.

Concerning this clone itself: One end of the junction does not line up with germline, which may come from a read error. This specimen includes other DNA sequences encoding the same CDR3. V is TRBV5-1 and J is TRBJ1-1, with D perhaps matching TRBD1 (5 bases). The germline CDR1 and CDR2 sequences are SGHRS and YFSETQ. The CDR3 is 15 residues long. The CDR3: CASKGLGKRNTEAFF. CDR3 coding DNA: TGCGCCAGCAAGGGGCTGGGTAAGAGGAACACTGAAGCATTCTTT.

CDR3 amino acids: CASSSTGRGYGYTF. Written as DNA, the CDR3 is TGTGCCAGCAGCTCGACAGGGAGGGGGTATGGCTACACCTTC. The gene calls are TRBV7-8 and TRBJ1-2; 7 bases map to TRBD1. With 4 bases clipped from V and 5 bases from J, the junction kept 7 bases outside the gene matches. CDR3 size: 14 residues. Looked up from germline, CDR1 is SGHVS and CDR2 is FQNEAQ.

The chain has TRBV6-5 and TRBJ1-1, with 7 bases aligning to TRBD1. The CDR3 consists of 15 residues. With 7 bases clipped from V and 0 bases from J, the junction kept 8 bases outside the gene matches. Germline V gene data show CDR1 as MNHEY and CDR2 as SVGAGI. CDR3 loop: CASTRRTGMNTEAFF. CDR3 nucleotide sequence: TGTGCCAGCACCCGAAGGACAGGAATGAACACTGAAGCTTTCTTT.

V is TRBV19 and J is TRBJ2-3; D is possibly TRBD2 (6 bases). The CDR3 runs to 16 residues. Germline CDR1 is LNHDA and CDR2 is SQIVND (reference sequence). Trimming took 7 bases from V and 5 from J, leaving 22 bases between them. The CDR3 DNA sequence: TGTGCCAGTACCCCATGGAGAACAGGAGGGGAAGATACGCAGTATTTT. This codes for CASTPWRTGGEDTQYF.

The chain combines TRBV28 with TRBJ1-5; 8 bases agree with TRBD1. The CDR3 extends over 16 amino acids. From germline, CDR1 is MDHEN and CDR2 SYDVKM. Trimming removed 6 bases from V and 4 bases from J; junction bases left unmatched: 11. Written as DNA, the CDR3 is TGTGCCAGCAGCGCCTGGACAGGGCAAGGTAATCAGCCCCAGCATTTT. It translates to CASSAWTGQGNQPQHF. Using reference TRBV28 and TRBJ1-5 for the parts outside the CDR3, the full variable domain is DVKVTQSSRYLVKRTGEKVFLECVQDMDHENMFWYRQDPGLGLRLIYFSYDVKMKEKGDIPEGYSVSREKKERFSLILESASTNQTSMYLCASSAWTGQGNQPQHFGDGTRLSIL.